Listed below are T cell receptor beta chains from one sample, sequenced in a study of shared clonotypes between healthy human individuals. Clones were read by immunoSEQ multiplex PCR, and TCRdb kept only the in-frame ones, dropping some. The sample records about 2.1 million clones, roughly 93% being singletons. Sequencing was performed on naive CD8+ T cells from PBMCs. The receptors were gathered from a man aged 18 to 29 in good health. Some clones in this sample may be carry-over from other donors' samples. The conserved cysteine and the conserved F or W are not part of the CDR3 here. The order of the fields is J gene, V gene, CDR3 protein.

J: TRBJ2-1; V: TRBV11-2; CDR3: ASSLHPGISYNEQF
J: TRBJ2-5; V: TRBV28; CDR3: ASSLWGKLPKETQY
J: TRBJ2-7; V: TRBV6-5; CDR3: ASSYSAGVRVHEQY
J: TRBJ1-1; V: TRBV30; CDR3: AWSIAVRTEAF
J: TRBJ1-4; V: TRBV6-1; CDR3: ASSELGQGYEKLF
J: TRBJ2-1; V: TRBV10-3; CDR3: AISELPGQGYNEQF
J: TRBJ1-6; V: TRBV27; CDR3: ASSPYHPPILH
J: TRBJ2-1; V: TRBV4-3; CDR3: ASSQDLGGYNEQF
J: TRBJ2-4; V: TRBV29-1; CDR3: SAHEIAKNIQY
J: TRBJ2-1; V: TRBV28; CDR3: ASSSFRTSGNNEQF
J: TRBJ2-3; V: TRBV27; CDR3: ASSPVTGYSTDTQY
J: TRBJ1-4; V: TRBV27; CDR3: ASSLFRGRGEKLF
J: TRBJ1-5; V: TRBV28; CDR3: ASSRARGGQPQH
J: TRBJ2-7; V: TRBV5-4; CDR3: ASSLLGVQGSYEQY
J: TRBJ2-3; V: TRBV25-1; CDR3: ASSDLPSEAPRDTQY
J: TRBJ2-1; V: TRBV4-1; CDR3: ASSQLTLGREGLQF
J: TRBJ1-1; V: TRBV28; CDR3: ASSFRNTEAF
J: TRBJ2-1; V: TRBV7-9; CDR3: ASSLGRPRDNEQF
J: TRBJ2-7; V: TRBV5-1; CDR3: ASTDRAYEQY
J: TRBJ2-7; V: TRBV15; CDR3: ATSRADQTSYEQY
J: TRBJ2-2; V: TRBV2; CDR3: ASSDPRTDPNTGELF
J: TRBJ1-1; V: TRBV7-9; CDR3: ASTPVQAQTEAF
J: TRBJ1-3; V: TRBV15; CDR3: ATSRDREQGPGNTIY
J: TRBJ2-5; V: TRBV11-2; CDR3: ASSSKETQY
J: TRBJ2-3; V: TRBV11-2; CDR3: ASSLGSDTQY
J: TRBJ1-4; V: TRBV4-2; CDR3: ASSQVPGGIITNEKLF